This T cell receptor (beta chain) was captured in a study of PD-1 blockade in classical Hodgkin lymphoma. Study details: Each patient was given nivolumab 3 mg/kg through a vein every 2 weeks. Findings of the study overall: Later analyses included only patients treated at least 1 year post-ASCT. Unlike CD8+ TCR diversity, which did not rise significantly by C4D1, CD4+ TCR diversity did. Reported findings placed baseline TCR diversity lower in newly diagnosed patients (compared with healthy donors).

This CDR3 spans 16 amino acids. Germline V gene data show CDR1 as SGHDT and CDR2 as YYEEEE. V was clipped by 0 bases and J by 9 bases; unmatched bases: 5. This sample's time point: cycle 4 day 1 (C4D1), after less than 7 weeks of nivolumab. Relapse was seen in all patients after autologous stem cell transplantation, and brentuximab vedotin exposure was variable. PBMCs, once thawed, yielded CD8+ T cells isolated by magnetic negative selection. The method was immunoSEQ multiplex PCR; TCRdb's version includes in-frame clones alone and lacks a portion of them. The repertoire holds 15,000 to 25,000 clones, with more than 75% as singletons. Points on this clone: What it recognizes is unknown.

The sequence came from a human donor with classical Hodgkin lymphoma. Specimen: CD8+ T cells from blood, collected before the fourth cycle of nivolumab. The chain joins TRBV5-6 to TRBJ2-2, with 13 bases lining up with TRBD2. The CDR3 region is CASSLELAGGRRELFF. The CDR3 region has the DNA TGTGCCAGCAGCTTGGAACTAGCGGGGGGGCGGAGGGAGCTGTTTTTT.